This T cell receptor (beta chain) appears in the sequencing data of a study of T cells in narcolepsy. Regarding the study as a whole: No autoreactive T cell clone sequences appeared in some memory CD4+ repertoires. Healthy controls reportedly lacked the autoreactive clonotypes serially found in patients' blood.

Details on this clone: What it binds is unknown.

Germline V gene data show CDR1 as SGHVS and CDR2 as FQNEAQ. The CDR3 runs 15 residues. V was cut by 1 base and J by 2 bases, with 11 bases left in between. Assay: immunoSEQ multiplex PCR; the TCRdb copy retains only in-frame clones and omits some. The sample includes about 30,000 clones, around 86% of them seen just once. The TCR comes from a human donor with narcolepsy. The sample was CD45RA- memory CD4+ T cells from PBMCs. The chain links TRBV7-8 to TRBJ1-1, with D tentatively TRBD1 (6 bases). The CDR3 region has the DNA TGTGCCAGCAGCTTAGACAGGGTCGGAAACACTGAAGCTTTCTTT. Translation: CASSLDRVGNTEAFF.